A single sample is the source of the 8 T cell receptor beta chains below, sequenced in a study of cytomegalovirus exposure and HLA in healthy donors. Primers: 60 Vbeta forward and 13 Jbeta reverse. Clones were sequenced by immunoSEQ multiplex PCR, and TCRdb holds only the in-frame ones, with some missing. The sample includes 80,000 to 100,000 clones. Sequenced material: PBMCs. The receptors stem from a man aged 45-65 years in good health and CMV-seronegative.

The V and J genes are TRBV5-1 and TRBJ2-7; TRBD1 matches 8 bases. Germline loops: CDR1 SGHRS, CDR2 YFSETQ. Losses at the gene ends were 2 bases for V and 2 bases for J; bases not matched to a gene: 3. The CDR3 runs 14 residues. CDR3 in amino acids: CASSFGTGTYEQYF. DNA of the CDR3: TGCGCCAGCAGCTTCGGGACAGGTACCTACGAGCAGTACTTC.

This chain links TRBV5-5 with TRBJ2-1; TRBD2 aligns across 8 bases. With V trimmed by 0 bases and J by 8 bases, 10 bases remained unmatched. Germline V gives CDR1 SGHKS, CDR2 YYEKEE (reference sequence). This CDR3 is built from 16 residues. Here the CDR3 reads CASSLVASGPADEQFF. CDR3 sequence (DNA): TGTGCCAGCAGCTTGGTCGCTAGCGGGCCGGCCGATGAGCAGTTCTTC. Full variable domain (missing parts from reference TRBV5-5 and TRBJ2-1): DAGVTQSPTHLIKTRGQQVTLRCSPISGHKSVSWYQQVLGQGPQFIFQYYEKEERGRGNFPDRFSARQFPNYSSELNVNALLLGDSALYLCASSLVASGPADEQFFGPGTRLTVL.

The rearrangement links TRBV28 to TRBJ2-5; 15 bases are a match to TRBD2. With the DNA end fitting TRBJ2-7 better, the J assignment may be wrong. Looked up from germline, CDR1 is MDHEN and CDR2 is SYDVKM. The CDR3 spans 16 residues. In DNA, the CDR3 is TGTGCCAGCACCTCAGCGGGACTAGCGGGGGGCTACGAGCAGTACTTC. Translated, it gives CASTSAGLAGGYEQYF.

The genes are TRBV7-3 and TRBJ1-3; D gene ambiguous. V lost 2 bases to trimming and J lost 2 bases, with 7 bases between them. From germline, CDR1 is SGHTA and CDR2 FQGTGA. This CDR3 is built from 14 residues. Written as DNA, the CDR3 is TGTGCCAGCAGCTTACGGGAAACTGGAAACACCATATATTTT. Its translation: CASSLRETGNTIYF.

The chain recombines TRBV9 with TRBJ2-1, with 12 bases lining up with TRBD2. The V gene end was trimmed by 3 bases and the J gene end by 4 bases; junction bases not matched to a gene: 5. The CDR3 has 16 amino acids. Per the germline V gene, CDR1 is SGDLS and CDR2 is YYNGEE. CDR3 region: CASSEPLAGGYNEQFF. CDR3 in DNA: TGTGCCAGCAGCGAGCCACTAGCGGGGGGTTACAATGAGCAGTTCTTC.

CDR3 bases: TGTGCCAGCAGCGGGGGGGGACACCGCTATGGCTACACCTTC. This translates into CASSGGGHRYGYTF. The chain couples TRBV9 to TRBJ1-2; weak D call: TRBD1 (6 bases). Trimming took 3 bases from V and 4 from J, leaving 13 bases between them. Germline V CDR1 and CDR2: SGDLS, YYNGEE. The CDR3 runs 14 residues.

The chain employs TRBV4-1 and TRBJ1-5; D uncertain. Trimming stripped 3 bases from V and 4 bases from J, with 7 bases between. There are 13 residues in the CDR3. Germline CDR1 MGHRA, CDR2 YSYEKL. CDR3 loop: CASSHGGNQPQHF. CDR3 coding DNA: TGCGCCAGCAGCCACGGAGGGAATCAGCCCCAGCATTTT.

The chain joins TRBV5-1 to TRBJ2-5; D gene uncertain. The CDR3 consists of 16 residues. The V end lost 0 bases, the J end lost 4 bases, and 16 bases lay between the germline ends. Germline V gives CDR1 SGHRS, CDR2 YFSETQ. CDR3 DNA: TGCGCCAGCAGCTTGGAGTGGATTAGTACGGGAGAGACCCAGTACTTC. Residues: CASSLEWISTGETQYF.